This note documents a single T cell receptor beta chain sequence. This receptor's antigen is unknown. Qualities for individual bases were not recorded, and no much larger clone is one base off. Survey-level sequencing on the immunoSEQ platform was used to profile TCR beta chain repertoires. Regarding the original processing steps: Repertoire diversity was quantified as the inverse Simpson index, and CDR3 amino acid length spectratypes and V-J pairing frequencies were compared. To annotate clonotypes specific to SARS-CoV-2, CMV, influenza A and EBV, TCR beta CDR3 sequences were compared against VDJdb. Here the immuneACCESS table is served through TCRdb, limited to in-frame sequences with V and J called. Missing clones are a known gap in these copies; in checked studies unresolved V genes cover under half, and the rest lacks a known reason. D and trimming come from the DNA, and the V and J calls and clone size come from that table. This sample is represented by about 50,000 clones; approximately 95% of them were singletons. The ten top clones hold roughly 10% of the sample.

This sample stems from a study (dated 2022 in TCRdb). The study at large found these results: Further investigation, including longitudinal sampling and assessment of a control group, is stated by the authors to be required.

V sheds 4 bases and J sheds 6 bases, leaving 12 bases between their ends. Sequences MNHEY (CDR1) and SMNVEV (CDR2) are obtained from the germline V gene (reference sequence). The CDR3 numbers 13 residues from cysteine through phenylalanine. The DNA shown is the 39-base CDR3, in frame from base 1. PBMCs were isolated from peripheral blood, and TCR beta sequencing was performed on genomic DNA from unsorted PBMCs. The sequencing sample was made of PBMCs. The receptor comes from a man aged 40-50 years with rheumatoid arthritis. The rearrangement combines TRBV27 with TRBJ1-1; no confident D gene assignment can be made. CDR3 sequence: CASSSPPGPEAFF. In nucleotide form, the sequence is TGTGCCAGCAGTTCACCCCCGGGCCCTGAAGCTTTCTTT.